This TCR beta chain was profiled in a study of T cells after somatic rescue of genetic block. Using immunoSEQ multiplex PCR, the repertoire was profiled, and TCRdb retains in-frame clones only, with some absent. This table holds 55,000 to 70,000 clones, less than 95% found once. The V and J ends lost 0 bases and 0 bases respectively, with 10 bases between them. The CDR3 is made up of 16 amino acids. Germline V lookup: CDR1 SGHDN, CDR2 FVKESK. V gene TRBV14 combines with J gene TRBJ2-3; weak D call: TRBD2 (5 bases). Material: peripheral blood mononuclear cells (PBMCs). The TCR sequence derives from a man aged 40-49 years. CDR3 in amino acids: CASSQDRAGSTDTQYF. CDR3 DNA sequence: TGTGCCAGCAGCCAAGATCGGGCGGGTAGCACAGATACGCAGTATTTT.